The rows below give T cell receptor beta chains drawn from one sample of a study of blood T cell repertoires in COVID-19. Clones were read by immunoSEQ multiplex PCR, and TCRdb kept only the in-frame ones, dropping some. The repertoire has roughly 25,000 clones, approximately 75% of them found once; the top ten carry approximately 7%. Material for sequencing was peripheral blood. Every receptor here comes from a man aged 45 to 65 with COVID-19, enrolled during active disease. Both conserved end residues are part of each CDR3. The D gene is left open where the match is weak. Clone size is shown for a subset of rows, as once, few, many or a class of expanded clone.

NA,15,NA,TRBJ1-3,TRBV7-9,TGTGCCAGCAGCAAACAAGGGGCCTCTGGAAACACCATATATTTT,CASSKQGASGNTIYF
once,14,NA,TRBJ1-2,TRBV29-1,TGCAGCGTTGATGTGCGGGTGGGGAACTATGGCTACACCTTC,CSVDVRVGNYGYTF
NA,15,NA,TRBJ1-6,TRBV6-2/TRBV6-3,TGTGCCAGCAGTTACGCGAGCTCCTATAATTCACCCCTCCACTTT,CASSYASSYNSPLHF
NA,17,TRBD2,TRBJ2-7,TRBV4-1,TGCGCCAGCAGCCAAGCGTCTGTGCGGGAGGGCCTTTACGAGCAGTACTTC,CASSQASVREGLYEQYF
NA,14,TRBD2,TRBJ2-7,TRBV9,TGTGCCAGCAGCGGTAGCGGGAGTGCTTACGAGCAGTACTTC,CASSGSGSAYEQYF
NA,17,NA,TRBJ1-1,TRBV7-9,TGTGCCAGCAGCTTAGGCATACAGTTACCTATGAACACTGAAGCTTTCTTT,CASSLGIQLPMNTEAFF
NA,14,NA,TRBJ1-1,TRBV4-1,TGCGCCAGCAGCCTAGGCCGGGGGGACACTGAAGCTTTCTTT,CASSLGRGDTEAFF
few,15,NA,TRBJ1-6,TRBV27,TGTGCCAGCAGTTTATCCAGGGCAGCGAATTCACCCCTCCACTTT,CASSLSRAANSPLHF
NA,14,TRBD1,TRBJ1-2,TRBV5-1,TGCGCCAGCAGCCAAGGGACAGGCGTTTGGGGCTACACCTTC,CASSQGTGVWGYTF
NA,13,NA,TRBJ1-4,TRBV15,TGTGCCACCGCCCTGGGGCCAAATGAAAAACTGTTTTTT,CATALGPNEKLFF
NA,12,NA,TRBJ2-5,TRBV29-1,TGCAGCGCCGAGACTAGCCAAGAGACCCAGTACTTC,CSAETSQETQYF
NA,17,TRBD2,TRBJ2-2,TRBV9,TGTGCCAGCAGCGCCACCGGGACTAGCGGGAACACCGGGGAGCTGTTTTTT,CASSATGTSGNTGELFF
NA,14,TRBD1,TRBJ1-4,TRBV28,TGTGCCAGCAGTCAAGGGGGCGCGGACGAAAAACTGTTTTTT,CASSQGGADEKLFF
NA,17,NA,TRBJ1-6,TRBV3-1/TRBV3-2,TGTGCCAGCAGCCAATTTAGTGCGGGGATCGGTAATTCACCCCTCCACTTT,CASSQFSAGIGNSPLHF
NA,13,TRBD1,TRBJ2-3,TRBV6-5,TGTGCCAGCAGTATAGGACAGGCAGATACGCAGTATTTT,CASSIGQADTQYF
NA,15,TRBD1,TRBJ2-7,TRBV6-1,TGTGCCAGCAGTGAGGGGACAGGGGGTCCCTACGAGCAGTACTTC,CASSEGTGGPYEQYF
NA,14,TRBD2,TRBJ2-1,TRBV5-1,TGCGCCAGCAGCTTGGCCGCAGCGGGAGATGAGCAGTTCTTC,CASSLAAAGDEQFF
NA,15,NA,TRBJ2-3,TRBV3-1/TRBV3-2,TGTGCCAGCAGCCGCGGATGGCGGAGCACAGATACGCAGTATTTT,CASSRGWRSTDTQYF
NA,14,NA,TRBJ2-3,TRBV5-1,TGCGCCAGCAGCCTAGGACAGTTCACAGATACGCAGTATTTT,CASSLGQFTDTQYF
NA,16,TRBD1,TRBJ1-4,TRBV5-4,TGTGCCAGCAGCTTGGGTAGCACAGGGGGTAATGAAAAACTGTTTTTT,CASSLGSTGGNEKLFF
NA,14,NA,TRBJ2-7,TRBV11-2,TGTGCCAGCAGCTTCACTCAGGGTAGTTACGAGCAGTACTTC,CASSFTQGSYEQYF
NA,14,NA,TRBJ1-1,TRBV19,TGTGCCAGTAGAAACAGGGAGTTGAACACTGAAGCTTTCTTT,CASRNRELNTEAFF
once,16,TRBD2,TRBJ2-3,TRBV3-1/TRBV3-2,TGTGCCAGCAGCCAAGGGACTAGCGGGAGTTTAAATACGCAGTATTTT,CASSQGTSGSLNTQYF
NA,14,TRBD1,TRBJ1-2,TRBV29-1,TGCAGCGTTACCGGCGGACAGGGATCCTATGGCTACACCTTC,CSVTGGQGSYGYTF
NA,14,NA,TRBJ2-3,TRBV7-3,TGTGCCAGCAGCTTGTGGACAAGCACAGATACGCAGTATTTT,CASSLWTSTDTQYF
NA,13,NA,TRBJ1-5,TRBV12-3/TRBV12-4,TGTGCCAGCAGTTTAGAGGGGTTTCAGCCCCAGCATTTT,CASSLEGFQPQHF
few,15,NA,TRBJ1-4,TRBV5-5,TGTGCCAGCAGCTTGGATCCGGGGAGAGGCGAAAAACTGTTTTTT,CASSLDPGRGEKLFF
NA,11,NA,TRBJ2-4,TRBV11-2,TGTGCCAGCAGCTCTTTTAACATTCAGTACTTC,CASSSFNIQYF
NA,14,TRBD2,TRBJ2-7,TRBV6-5,TGTGCCAGCCTATCCGGGGGGAGCCCCTACGAGCAGTACTTC,CASLSGGSPYEQYF
NA,17,NA,TRBJ2-2,TRBV5-1,TGCGCCAGCAGCTTGGGTCCCGAGGGGGCGAACACCGGGGAGCTGTTTTTT,CASSLGPEGANTGELFF
NA,15,TRBD1,TRBJ2-7,TRBV6-5,TGTGCCAGCAGCTCGACAGGGGTAGTCGCCAACGAGCAGTACTTC,CASSSTGVVANEQYF
NA,14,NA,TRBJ2-7,TRBV5-4,TGTGCCAGCAGCTTCAGGGGTGGATGGGACGAGCAGTACTTC,CASSFRGGWDEQYF
NA,16,TRBD2,TRBJ2-1,TRBV13,TGTGCCAGCAGCGGGCGACTAGCGGGAGAGTACAATGAGCAGTTCTTC,CASSGRLAGEYNEQFF
once,14,NA,TRBJ2-6,TRBV19,TGTGCCAGTGCAGGACAGTCTGGGGCCAACGTCCTGACTTTC,CASAGQSGANVLTF
NA,16,NA,TRBJ1-4,TRBV7-9,TGTGCCAGCAGCCCTCTGGCGGGGGGGGCTAATGAAAAACTGTTTTTT,CASSPLAGGANEKLFF
NA,15,NA,TRBJ1-4,TRBV29-1,TGCACCCCCCCCAGGGTAGGGGCAACTAATGAAAAACTGTTTTTT,CTPPRVGATNEKLFF
few,13,NA,TRBJ1-2,TRBV27,TGTGCCAGCAGTTTATCAGGGGGGGATGGCTACACCTTC,CASSLSGGDGYTF
NA,14,NA,TRBJ1-1,TRBV18,TGTGCCAGCTCACCAACCCTCACCGAACGGGAAGCTTTCTTT,CASSPTLTEREAFF
NA,15,NA,TRBJ2-7,TRBV28,TGTGCCAGCAGTTTATCGTCGCCAGGGCAGGTCGAGCAGTACTTC,CASSLSSPGQVEQYF
few,13,NA,TRBJ2-3,TRBV18,TGTGCCAGCTCACCACAAAACAGGCAAACGCAGTATTTT,CASSPQNRQTQYF
NA,14,TRBD1,TRBJ2-7,TRBV5-1,TGCGCCAGCAGCTCGGGACAGGGCGTCGACGAGCAGTACTTC,CASSSGQGVDEQYF
NA,12,TRBD1,TRBJ1-2,TRBV7-9,TGTGCCAGCAGCCAACAGGGGGGAGGCTACACCTTC,CASSQQGGGYTF
NA,14,TRBD1,TRBJ2-1,TRBV5-1,TGCGCCAGCCAGCCGGGACAGGGGGGTAATGAGCAGTTCTTC,CASQPGQGGNEQFF
NA,14,TRBD1,TRBJ1-4,TRBV28,TGTGCCAGCACGGACAGGGGGCGCGCGGAAAAACTGTTTTTT,CASTDRGRAEKLFF
once,15,TRBD1,TRBJ2-2,TRBV5-4,TGTGCCAGCAGCACGCCACAGGGGGCCCCCGGGGAGCTGTTTTTT,CASSTPQGAPGELFF
NA,15,NA,TRBJ1-2,TRBV2,TGTGCCAGCAGTGCTTTGGAGGGGTATAACTATGGCTACACCTTC,CASSALEGYNYGYTF
NA,14,TRBD1,TRBJ1-6,TRBV7-2,TGTGCCAGCAGCCCAGGACAGGGGGGTTCACCCCTCCACTTT,CASSPGQGGSPLHF
NA,15,TRBD2,TRBJ2-3,TRBV15,TGTGCCACCAGCAGTAGCGGGCCTCTCTCAGATACGCAGTATTTT,CATSSSGPLSDTQYF
NA,15,TRBD1,TRBJ1-2,TRBV27,TGTGCCAGCAGTTTAAAGGCAGGGGGCACCTATGGCTACACCTTC,CASSLKAGGTYGYTF
NA,13,NA,TRBJ1-5,TRBV29-1,TGCAGCGTTGAAGCAGGGGAAGGTCAGCCCCAGCATTTT,CSVEAGEGQPQHF
NA,16,NA,TRBJ2-1,TRBV9,TGTGCCAGCAGCGCCCTCGGCGGGGGCCCTTTTAATGAGCAGTTCTTC,CASSALGGGPFNEQFF
NA,14,TRBD2,TRBJ2-3,TRBV4-2,TGTGCCAGCAGCGGACTAGCGGTCACAGATACGCAGTATTTT,CASSGLAVTDTQYF
NA,16,TRBD2,TRBJ2-5,TRBV25-1,TGTGCCAGCAGCCCGCCGGGGGGATCTTACCAAGAGACCCAGTACTTC,CASSPPGGSYQETQYF
NA,16,TRBD2,TRBJ2-3,TRBV3-1/TRBV3-2,TGTGCCAGCAGCCGGGGGCGGGAGGGCCTCGCAGATACGCAGTATTTT,CASSRGREGLADTQYF